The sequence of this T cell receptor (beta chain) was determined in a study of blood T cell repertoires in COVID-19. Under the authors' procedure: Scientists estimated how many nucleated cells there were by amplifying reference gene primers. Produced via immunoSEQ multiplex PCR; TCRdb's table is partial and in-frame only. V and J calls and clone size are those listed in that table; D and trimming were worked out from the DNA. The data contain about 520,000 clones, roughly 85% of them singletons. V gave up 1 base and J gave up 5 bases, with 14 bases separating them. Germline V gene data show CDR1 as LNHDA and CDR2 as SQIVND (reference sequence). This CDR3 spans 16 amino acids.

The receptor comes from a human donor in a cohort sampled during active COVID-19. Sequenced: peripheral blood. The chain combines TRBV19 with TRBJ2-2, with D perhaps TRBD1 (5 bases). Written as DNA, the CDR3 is TGTGCCAGTAGTATAGGGGGCCAGGGAAGAACCGGGGAGCTGTTTTTT. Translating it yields CASSIGGQGRTGELFF.